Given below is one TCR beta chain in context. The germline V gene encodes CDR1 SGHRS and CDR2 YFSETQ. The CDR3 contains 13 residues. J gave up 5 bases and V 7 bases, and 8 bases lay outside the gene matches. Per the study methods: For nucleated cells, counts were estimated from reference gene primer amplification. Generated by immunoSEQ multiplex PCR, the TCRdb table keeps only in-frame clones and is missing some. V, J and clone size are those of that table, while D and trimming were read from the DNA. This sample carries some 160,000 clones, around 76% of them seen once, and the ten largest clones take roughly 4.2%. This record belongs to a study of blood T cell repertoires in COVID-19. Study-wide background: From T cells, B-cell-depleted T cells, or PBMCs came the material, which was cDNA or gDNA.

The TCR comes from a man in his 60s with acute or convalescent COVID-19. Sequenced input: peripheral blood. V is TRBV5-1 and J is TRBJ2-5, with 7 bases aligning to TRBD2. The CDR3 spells CASQRDLGETQYF. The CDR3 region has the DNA TGCGCCAGCCAGCGGGATTTGGGGGAGACCCAGTACTTC.